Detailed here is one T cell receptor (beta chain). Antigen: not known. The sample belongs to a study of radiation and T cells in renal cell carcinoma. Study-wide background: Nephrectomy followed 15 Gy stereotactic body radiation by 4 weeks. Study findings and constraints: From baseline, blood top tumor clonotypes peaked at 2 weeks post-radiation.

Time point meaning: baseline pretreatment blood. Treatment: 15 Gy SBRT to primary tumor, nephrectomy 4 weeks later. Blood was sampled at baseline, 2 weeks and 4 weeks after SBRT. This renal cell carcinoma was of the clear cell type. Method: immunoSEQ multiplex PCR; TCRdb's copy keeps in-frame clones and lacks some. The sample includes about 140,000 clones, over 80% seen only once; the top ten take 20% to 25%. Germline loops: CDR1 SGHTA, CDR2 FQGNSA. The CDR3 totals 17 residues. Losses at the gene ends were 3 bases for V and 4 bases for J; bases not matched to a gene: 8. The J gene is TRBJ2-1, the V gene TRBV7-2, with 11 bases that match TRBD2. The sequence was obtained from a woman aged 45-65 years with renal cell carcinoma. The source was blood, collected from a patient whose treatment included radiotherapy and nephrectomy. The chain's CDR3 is CASSLGHGTSGYNEQFF. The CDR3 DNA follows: TGTGCCAGCAGCTTGGGTCACGGGACTAGCGGATACAATGAGCAGTTCTTC.